The 10 T cell receptor beta chains listed next were all sequenced from one sample in a study of T cells in tumors after PD-1 blockade. The repertoire was sequenced with immunoSEQ multiplex PCR; TCRdb's copy has only in-frame clones and lacks some. The table records approximately 63,000 clones, over 65% of them present only once. The sequencing here drew on PBMCs, taken after anti-PD-1 treatment. Receptors originate from a human donor with basal cell carcinoma.

The rearrangement joins TRBV27 to TRBJ1-4, with 10 positions matching TRBD1. Germline CDR1 is MNHEY and CDR2 is SMNVEV (reference sequence). This CDR3 region has 14 residues. V was clipped by 7 bases and J by 8 bases; unmatched bases: 7. This CDR3 is CASKETGGNEKLFF. The CDR3 nucleotides are TGTGCCAGCAAGGAGACAGGGGGCAACGAAAAACTGTTTTTT.

Worth noting for this clone: No DNA is shown, since the ends of the CDR3 on it are uncertain; the CDR3 is the one TCRdb lists. The J gene is TRBJ1-2, the V gene TRBV12-2; the table names TRBD1, a call not compared with the DNA. TRBV12-2 is a recognized pseudogene. The CDR3 spans 16 residues, counting both ends. The CDR3 sequence is CASRYPCRGTAYGYTF.

This sequence joins TRBV3-1 (or the pseudogene TRBV3-2) and TRBJ2-2; D is undetermined. The V end was cut by 2 bases, the J end by 0 bases, with 10 bases between. CDR3 size: 16 residues. CDR1 and CDR2 (germline): LGHDT, YNNKEL (reference sequence). The CDR3 loop is CASSQFIGANTGELFF. The CDR3 nucleotides are TGTGCCAGCAGCCAATTCATAGGCGCGAACACCGGGGAGCTGTTTTTT.

Here the CDR3 DNA reads TGTGCCAGTACCCCAAGAGGAACAGCCCGCACAGATACGCAGTATTTT. Residues: CASTPRGTARTDTQYF. The chain is built from TRBV19 and TRBJ2-3, with no clear D. Trimming shortened V by 7 bases and J by 1 base, and 18 bases separated the two germline ends. There are 16 residues in the CDR3. CDR1 and CDR2 (germline): LNHDA, SQIVND (reference sequence).

The chain is built from TRBV25-1 and TRBJ1-3; 7 positions match TRBD1. This CDR3 contains 15 residues. CDR1 is MGHDK, CDR2 SYGVNS, per germline. Trimming removed 4 bases from V and 4 bases from J; junction bases left unmatched: 7. As DNA, the CDR3 is TGTGCCAGCAGTGCTGACAGGGCCTCCGGAAACACCATATATTTT. It yields the protein CASSADRASGNTIYF.

This chain uses TRBV18 with TRBJ1-5; 10 bases are shared with TRBD1. V shed 3 bases and J 4 bases; nucleotides not matched to a gene: 6. This CDR3 is 16 amino acids long. Germline V gene data show CDR1 as KGHSH and CDR2 as LQKENI. The CDR3: CASSPLRTGGNQPQHF. The CDR3 DNA is TGTGCCAGCTCACCGCTAAGGACAGGGGGGAATCAGCCCCAGCATTTT.

CDR3 sequence (DNA): TGTGCCAGCAGCCCGGACAGGCCCTCTGGGGCCAACGTCCTGACTTTC. It encodes CASSPDRPSGANVLTF. The chain combines TRBV7-9 with TRBJ2-6; 7 bases line up with TRBD1. CDR1 and CDR2 (germline): SEHNR, FQNEAQ (reference sequence). The CDR3 covers 16 residues. Trimming at V came to 5 bases and at J to 0 bases, leaving 4 bases not matched to a gene.

The chain is built from TRBV29-1 and TRBJ1-1; the D is unclear. Germline lookup yields CDR1 SQVTM and CDR2 ANQGSEA. There are 12 residues in the CDR3. The V gene lost 4 bases and the J gene lost 1 base, with 7 bases spanning the gap. CDR3 nucleotide sequence: TGCAGCGTTGTACCCGGGAACACTGAAGCTTTCTTT. This sequence encodes CSVVPGNTEAFF.

The chain couples TRBV7-2 to TRBJ1-6, with TRBD1 as a possible D gene (6 bases). V was clipped by 5 bases and J by 7 bases, with 12 bases between them. The CDR3 is made up of 14 amino acids. CDR1 SGHTA and CDR2 FQGNSA come from the germline V gene. This chain's CDR3 is CASSNQGRNSPLHF. As DNA, the CDR3 is TGTGCCAGCAGCAATCAGGGGCGCAATTCACCCCTCCACTTT.

This clone turned up a few times. This sequence joins TRBV5-5 and TRBJ1-2; tentative D call: TRBD1 (5 bases). This CDR3 comprises 13 residues. V was clipped by 5 bases and J by 4 bases, with 12 bases between them. Germline values: CDR1 SGHKS, CDR2 YYEKEE (reference sequence). CDR3 bases: TGTGCCAGCAGACGTGCAGGGCTCTATGGCTACACCTTC. Translated, it gives CASRRAGLYGYTF.